The rows below give T cell receptor beta chains drawn from one sample of a study of T-cell reconstitution after alpha-beta-depleted transplantation in children. Using its own MiXCR run on the PCR reads, TCRdb lists one record per CDR3 protein. Of hundreds of thousands of distinct CDR3 sequences listed, roughly 15% are singletons. The starting material was PBMCs from the stem cell graft donor, obtained from the stem cell graft. The origin of the receptors is a human donor who donated a stem cell graft to a child with acute myeloid leukemia. Each CDR3 is given with its conserved first and last residue. D genes are given only for firm matches. Some rows have no size entry. The others give once, few or many, or a class for an expanded clone.

clone_size j_call v_call d_call cdr3_nt cdr3_aa
many TRBJ2-7 TRBV7-2 TRBD1 TGTGCCAGCAGCCCCCGGGGGACAGGGCTAGGAGAGCAGTACTTC CASSPRGTGLGEQYF
few TRBJ1-6 TRBV25-1 . TGTGCCAGCAGTGTTTCGGATAATTCACCCCTCCACTTT CASSVSDNSPLHF
few TRBJ2-3 TRBV7-7 TRBD2 TGTGCCAGCAGCTTAGGGGGGGGAATCACAGATACGCAGTATTTT CASSLGGGITDTQYF
. TRBJ1-6 TRBV7-8 . TGTGCCAGCAGCTTAATGGGGGACCAAGCACCCCTCCACTTT CASSLMGDQAPLHF
many TRBJ1-1 TRBV29-1 . TGCAGCGTTGCTTCAGGGGATGGCACTGAAGCTTTCTTT CSVASGDGTEAFF
few TRBJ1-1 TRBV7-8 . TGTGCCAGCAGCTTAGGGGGTTGGCGGAACACTGAAGCTTTCTTT CASSLGGWRNTEAFF
many TRBJ2-1 TRBV5-1 TRBD1 TGCGCCAGCAGCCCGGGACAGGCTGAGAATGAGCAGTTCTTC CASSPGQAENEQFF
many TRBJ1-2 TRBV29-1 . TGCAGCGTTTCTAACCGCCTAAACCTAGCTAACTATGGCTACACCTTC CSVSNRLNLANYGYTF
many TRBJ1-6 TRBV6-5 . TGTGCCAGCAGTTCCGACAGGAGCTCCTATAATTCACCCCTCCACTTT CASSSDRSSYNSPLHF
once TRBJ1-3 TRBV6-5 . TGTGCCAGCAGTTCCAGCGGGAGCCAGTGGACTGGAAACACCATATATTTT CASSSSGSQWTGNTIYF
many TRBJ2-7 TRBV12-3/TRBV12-4 . TGTGCCAGCAGTCCTGGGGGGAAGGTCCACGAGCAGTACTTC CASSPGGKVHEQYF
many TRBJ1-1 TRBV5-6 . TGTGCCAGCAGCTTACAGGGTCAGAGCACTGAAGCTTTCTTT CASSLQGQSTEAFF
. TRBJ1-1 TRBV12-3/TRBV12-4 TRBD1 TGTGCCACGAACCGGGACAGGGCATCAAACACTGAAGCTTTCTTT CATNRDRASNTEAFF
many TRBJ1-1 TRBV20-1 TRBD1 TGCAGTGCTAGAGTCGGTGCCAGGGGGAGTATTTGGGGGACTGAAGCTTTCTTT CSARVGARGSIWGTEAFF
few TRBJ1-2 TRBV7-9 . TGTGCCAGCAGCTCAGCGGACAGCGACTACTATGGCTACACCTTC CASSSADSDYYGYTF
few TRBJ1-2 TRBV28 . TGTGCCAGCAGTTTACAGGTCCGTAACTATGGCTACACCTTC CASSLQVRNYGYTF
. TRBJ2-7 TRBV20-1 . TGCAGTGCTAGAGGGGCGGTGTACTCCTACGAGCAGTACTTC CSARGAVYSYEQYF
many TRBJ2-1 TRBV12-3/TRBV12-4 TRBD1 TGTGCCAGCAGTCCGGACAGGGGGCCCAAAAATGAGCAGTTCTTC CASSPDRGPKNEQFF
many TRBJ2-1 TRBV20-1 TRBD2 TGCTCACTAGCGGGGGCCTACAATGAGCAGTTCTTC CSLAGAYNEQFF
few TRBJ2-5 TRBV12-3/TRBV12-4 . TGTGCCAGCAGTTTGAGTCCCAGCCAAGAGACCCAGTACTTC CASSLSPSQETQYF
few TRBJ1-1 TRBV5-1 TRBD1 TGCGCCAGCAGCGCGGGACAGAAGGTTGAAGCTTTCTTT CASSAGQKVEAFF
many TRBJ2-1 TRBV7-6 TRBD1 TGTGCCAGCAGCCTCCGGGACAGCCCCTTCTCCTACAATGAGCAGTTCTTC CASSLRDSPFSYNEQFF
. TRBJ2-6 TRBV12-3/TRBV12-4 . TGTGCCAGCAGTTTGCGCAATGGGGCCAACGTCCTGACTTTC CASSLRNGANVLTF
many TRBJ1-3 TRBV20-1 . TGCAGTGCTAGAGATTTAGGTCGCAACTCTGGAAACACCATATATTTT CSARDLGRNSGNTIYF
many TRBJ2-1 TRBV7-2 TRBD2 TGTGCCAGCAGCTTAGGTGGGCTAGCGGGGGGATTGAATGAGCAGTTCTTC CASSLGGLAGGLNEQFF
. TRBJ1-6 TRBV18 . TGTGCCAGCTCCCCCTCCTATAATTCACCCCTCCACTTT CASSPSYNSPLHF
many TRBJ2-5 TRBV20-1 TRBD1 TGCAGTGCTGATGGGACAGACGAGACCCAGTACTTC CSADGTDETQYF
. TRBJ2-7 TRBV6-5 TRBD1 TGTGCCAGCAGTTCAGGGAGAGGGGGCACCTACGAGCAGTACTTC CASSSGRGGTYEQYF
. TRBJ1-1 TRBV5-1 . TGCGCCAGCAGCTTGGGTCACTCGGGCACTGAAGCTTTCTTT CASSLGHSGTEAFF
. TRBJ2-3 TRBV5-5 . TGTGCCAGCAGCTTAACCAAAGGGGCAGATACGCAGTATTTT CASSLTKGADTQYF
many TRBJ2-3 TRBV20-1 . TGCAGTGCTCCACTATCGGGGTTTACAGATACGCAGTATTTT CSAPLSGFTDTQYF